This T cell receptor (beta chain) was sequenced during a study of shared clonotypes between healthy human individuals. Study overall: Per donor, CD8 memory used one plate, CD8 naive used two, CD4 memory used three and CD4 naive used three.

Assay: immunoSEQ multiplex PCR; the TCRdb copy retains only in-frame clones and omits some. The data hold about 2.4 million clones, with approximately 93% observed a single time. The ends were cut back, 2 bases at V and 0 bases at J, with 12 bases in the middle. This CDR3 is 16 amino acids long. Germline CDR1 and CDR2: KGHSH and LQKENI. Free of recent acute infections or vaccinations, the donors were healthy HIV-negative adults. Among the donors, all were Caucasian adults who lived in Nashville, Tennessee. This sequence originates from a man aged 18 to 30 in good health. Some clones in this sample may be carry-over from other donors' samples. What was sequenced was naive CD4+ T cells from PBMCs. Subset: CD45RA+ positively selected. The gene calls are TRBV18 and TRBJ2-3; D is perhaps TRBD2 (5 bases). The CDR3 loop reads CASSPIPGISTDTQYF. The CDR3 region has the DNA TGTGCCAGCTCACCAATCCCGGGGATTAGCACAGATACGCAGTATTTT.